The 30 T cell receptor beta chains presented below share a single source sample, sequenced in a study of CD8 T cells in Susac syndrome. An input of about 0.5 to 1 ug of RNA was subjected to reverse transcription using random hexamers. TCRdb reprocessed the immunoSEQ multiplex PCR reads with MiXCR, giving one entry per CDR3 protein. This table holds around 130,000 distinct CDR3 sequences, approximately 96% found once. Sample: CD4+ T cells from PBMCs. These receptor sequences come from a human donor with Susac syndrome.

The V and J genes are TRBV2 and TRBJ2-5; 10 bases agree with TRBD2. CDR3 length: 14 amino acids. Germline assignment: CDR1 SNHLY and CDR2 FYNNEI. The J segment lost 5 bases and the V segment lost 5 bases, leaving 5 bases of the junction unmatched. Here the CDR3 DNA reads TGTGCCAGCAGTCCAGCGGGAGGGGGCGAGACCCAGTACTTC. It yields the protein CASSPAGGGETQYF.

The V and J genes are TRBV30 and TRBJ2-1, with unresolved D. The CDR3 length is 12 residues. Germline-derived CDR1 and CDR2 are GTSNPN and SVGIG (reference sequence). V shed 0 bases and J shed 7 bases, with 7 bases lying between them. Here the CDR3 reads CAWSVHGNEQFF. The CDR3, as DNA: TGTGCCTGGAGTGTACACGGGAATGAGCAGTTCTTC.

The rearrangement joins TRBV5-1 to TRBJ2-2; 7 bases agree with TRBD1. Germline CDR1 and CDR2: SGHRS and YFSETQ. There are 16 residues in the CDR3. V shed 0 bases, J shed 0 bases, and the junction held 2 bases outside the gene matches. CDR3 coding DNA: TGCGCCAGCAGCTTGGGGGACAGAACGAACACCGGGGAGCTGTTTTTT. Translation gives CASSLGDRTNTGELFF.

The chain joins TRBV27 to TRBJ1-5, with D possibly being TRBD1 (6 bases). The length of the CDR3 is 22 residues. Looked up from germline, CDR1 is MNHEY and CDR2 is SMNVEV (reference sequence). The V and J ends lost 5 bases and 2 bases respectively, with 34 bases between them. In nucleotides, the CDR3 is TGTGCCAGCAGTCTCGATCTTCCCGGGTATGGGACACAAAAGACGGGCAATCAGCCCCAGCATTTT. Its protein is CASSLDLPGYGTQKTGNQPQHF.

The CDR3, as DNA: TGCGCCAGCAGCTGGGGACAGGCTTCCTACGAGCAGTACTTC. This sequence encodes CASSWGQASYEQYF. V gene TRBV5-1 combines with J gene TRBJ2-7, with TRBD1 matching 8 bases. The germline V gene has CDR1 SGHRS and CDR2 YFSETQ. J was trimmed by 1 base and V by 3 bases; bases with no gene match: 3. The CDR3 consists of 14 residues.

The chain links TRBV20-1 to TRBJ1-2; 9 bases line up with TRBD1. CDR3 length: 15 amino acids. The ends lost 0 bases at V and 7 bases at J; junction bases unmatched: 9. Germline-derived CDR1 and CDR2 are DFQATT and SNEGSKA (reference sequence). CDR3 sequence (DNA): TGCAGTGCTAGAGACCGGGACAGGGCCATACGTGGCTACACCTTC. Amino acid sequence: CSARDRDRAIRGYTF.

CDR3 in DNA: TGCAGTGGTTTTAGCGGGAGCTCCTACAATGAGCAGTTCTTC. Protein: CSGFSGSSYNEQFF. The chain couples TRBV20-1 to TRBJ2-1, with 9 bases lining up with TRBD2. Germline V lookup: CDR1 DFQATT, CDR2 SNEGSKA (reference sequence). There are 14 residues in the CDR3. V dropped 7 bases and J dropped 0; count of bases not matched to a gene: 4.

The chain employs TRBV7-6 and TRBJ1-5, with D unresolved. CDR3 size: 14 residues. Between the trimmed V and J ends, which lost 5 bases and 9 bases, there was a span of 17 bases. From germline, CDR1 is SGHVS and CDR2 FNYEAQ. The CDR3 reads CASSLEMGGGPQHF. The CDR3 nucleotides are TGTGCCAGCAGCCTTGAGATGGGCGGCGGGCCCCAGCATTTT.

This clonotype was counted a single time. This chain links TRBV2 with TRBJ2-3; D may be TRBD1 or TRBD2 (5 bases each). Trimming removed 8 bases from V and 4 bases from J, with 10 bases in between. Germline V CDR1 and CDR2: SNHLY, FYNNEI. The CDR3 runs 12 residues. The CDR3 DNA reads as TGTGCCAGCCGGGGCATACCAGATACGCAGTATTTT. This codes for CASRGIPDTQYF.

The V gene is TRBV19, the J gene TRBJ2-1; 9 positions match TRBD1. CDR3 length: 15 residues. Germline V CDR1 and CDR2: LNHDA, SQIVND (reference sequence). The J segment lost 7 bases and the V segment lost 1 base, leaving 5 bases of the junction unmatched. CDR3 sequence (DNA): TGTGCCAGTAGTATAGGGGGACAGGGATGGAATGAGCAGTTCTTC. Its translation is CASSIGGQGWNEQFF.

The chain links TRBV7-2 to TRBJ2-1; D could derive from TRBD1 or TRBD2 (5 bases each). The germline V gene has CDR1 SGHTA and CDR2 FQGNSA. With 4 bases removed from V and 13 bases from J, the gap between germline ends came to 14 bases. This CDR3 contains 12 residues. The CDR3 sequence: CASSSAGTLQFF. CDR3 nucleotides: TGTGCCAGCAGCTCGGCCGGGACCCTCCAGTTCTTC.

The gene calls are TRBV3-1 and TRBJ2-3; D not resolved. The V end was cut by 0 bases, the J end by 7 bases, with 5 bases between. The CDR3 runs to 12 residues. From germline, CDR1 is LGHDT and CDR2 YNNKEL (reference sequence). The CDR3 loop is CASSQEDYTQYF. CDR3 nucleotide sequence: TGTGCCAGCAGCCAAGAAGACTATACGCAGTATTTT.

This clonotype has a single count. J is TRBJ1-4 and V is TRBV30; D remains ambiguous. The germline CDR1 and CDR2 sequences are GTSNPN and SVGIG (reference sequence). V lost 3 bases and J 6 bases, leaving 2 bases between the germline ends. The CDR3 contains 10 residues. The CDR3 sequence is CAWRHEKLFF. The CDR3 DNA sequence: TGTGCCTGGAGACATGAAAAACTGTTTTTT. The full variable domain, in which reference TRBV30 and TRBJ1-4 provide the parts outside the CDR3, is SQTIHQWPATLVQPVGSPLSLECTVEGTSNPNLYWYRQAAGRGLQLLFYSVGIGQISSEVPQNLSASRPQDRQFILSSKKLLLSDSGFYLCAWRHEKLFFGSGTQLSVL.

The chain has TRBV20-1 and TRBJ2-1, with TRBD2 matching 10 bases. CDR3 length equals 14 residues. From germline, CDR1 is DFQATT and CDR2 SNEGSKA (reference sequence). The V gene end was trimmed by 2 bases and the J gene end by 9 bases; junction bases not matched to a gene: 7. CDR3 amino acids: CSARKASGRTEQFF. The CDR3 region has the DNA TGCAGTGCTAGAAAGGCTAGCGGGAGAACTGAGCAGTTCTTC.

This rearrangement joins TRBV20-1 to TRBJ2-3; 11 positions agree with TRBD2. The V and J ends lost 5 bases and 0 bases, in that order; junction bases with no gene match: 7. The length of the CDR3 is 16 residues. Germline CDR1 is DFQATT and CDR2 is SNEGSKA (reference sequence). In DNA form, the CDR3 reads TGCAGTGCTGTCGGGACTAGCGGAGTTAGCACAGATACGCAGTATTTT. Translated: CSAVGTSGVSTDTQYF.

This clonotype was detected once. The chain uses TRBV7-9 and TRBJ1-1; D gene ambiguous. Trimming left V 2 bases short and J 0 bases short, with 7 bases between. CDR3 length: 14 residues. The germline V gene has CDR1 SEHNR and CDR2 FQNEAQ (reference sequence). The CDR3 loop is CASSLSRLNTEAFF. The CDR3 region has the DNA TGTGCCAGCAGCTTAAGTCGGTTGAACACTGAAGCTTTCTTT.

The chain employs TRBV24-1 and TRBJ2-1; 7 bases fit TRBD1. The CDR3 contains 16 residues. CDR1 is KGHDR and CDR2 is SFDVKD in the germline V gene. V trimming: 2 bases; J trimming: 2 bases; junction bases outside the gene matches: 5. The CDR3 DNA is TGTGCCACCAGTGATTCCGGACAGGTACCCTACAATGAGCAGTTCTTC. Protein: CATSDSGQVPYNEQFF.

In nucleotides, the CDR3 is TGTGCCAGTGGTTCGGCCTTGAGTGAGACCCAGTACTTC. Its protein product is CASGSALSETQYF. The V call is TRBV7-3, the J call TRBJ2-5; D not certain. The CDR3 runs 13 residues. The V gene's germline CDR1 is SGHTA and CDR2 FQGTGA. Between the trimmed V and J ends, which lost 9 bases and 5 bases, there was a span of 16 bases.

The chain links TRBV18 to TRBJ2-3; TRBD2 matches at 11 bases. The germline V gene encodes CDR1 KGHSH and CDR2 LQKENI. V lost 5 bases, J lost 2 bases, and 3 bases stayed unmatched. CDR3 length equals 15 residues. This chain's CDR3 is CASSSTSGDTDTQYF. DNA of the CDR3: TGTGCCAGCTCATCGACTAGCGGGGACACAGATACGCAGTATTTT.

V gene TRBV20-1 combines with J gene TRBJ1-1; 7 positions agree with TRBD1. From germline, CDR1 is DFQATT and CDR2 SNEGSKA (reference sequence). CDR3 length: 15 residues. V shed 0 bases and J 2 bases; nucleotides not matched to a gene: 6. Written as DNA, the CDR3 is TGCAGTGCTAGAGATAGGACAGGAAGAAACACTGAAGCTTTCTTT. It codes for CSARDRTGRNTEAFF.

The V call is TRBV28, the J call TRBJ1-4; 7 bases are shared with TRBD1. V lost 7 bases to trimming and J lost 4 bases; unmatched junction nucleotides: 6. The CDR3 is made up of 14 amino acids. Germline V gene data show CDR1 as MDHEN and CDR2 as SYDVKM. CDR3 residues: CASTYGTVNEKLFF. The CDR3 DNA reads TGTGCCAGCACCTATGGGACAGTTAATGAAAAACTGTTTTTT. Full variable domain (missing parts from reference TRBV28 and TRBJ1-4): DVKVTQSSRYLVKRTGEKVFLECVQDMDHENMFWYRQDPGLGLRLIYFSYDVKMKEKGDIPEGYSVSREKKERFSLILESASTNQTSMYLCASTYGTVNEKLFFGSGTQLSVL.

The chain couples TRBV30 to TRBJ2-1, with TRBD2 identical over 7 bases. J lost 12 bases, V lost 3 bases, and 11 bases had no gene match. This CDR3 has 13 amino acids. The germline gives CDR1 GTSNPN, CDR2 SVGIG (reference sequence). CDR3: CAWRNGGSYLQFF. CDR3 in DNA: TGTGCCTGGAGGAACGGCGGGAGCTACCTGCAGTTCTTC.

This rearrangement joins TRBV28 to TRBJ1-1; D perhaps matches TRBD1 (5 bases). CDR1 MDHEN and CDR2 SYDVKM come from the germline V gene. The V and J ends lost 5 bases and 1 base respectively, with 11 bases between them. The CDR3 runs to 14 residues. CDR3 DNA sequence: TGTGCCAGCAGTCCGACGGGACGGAACACTGAAGCTTTCTTT. As protein: CASSPTGRNTEAFF.

This chain links TRBV28 with TRBJ2-7, with 7 bases that match TRBD2. V dropped 8 bases and J dropped 0; count of bases not matched to a gene: 1. In germline, CDR1 is MDHEN, CDR2 SYDVKM. This CDR3 has 12 residues. This chain's CDR3 is CASGGGSYEQYF. For the CDR3, the DNA is TGTGCCAGCGGGGGGGGCTCCTACGAGCAGTACTTC.

The chain links TRBV20-1 to TRBJ2-6, with D uncertain. V lost 5 bases and J lost 0, with 8 bases in between. Germline V gives CDR1 DFQATT, CDR2 SNEGSKA (reference sequence). The CDR3 length is 14 residues. CDR3 sequence: CSAPQYSGANVLTF. DNA of the CDR3: TGCAGTGCTCCTCAGTACTCTGGGGCCAACGTCCTGACTTTC.

The gene calls are TRBV7-3 and TRBJ2-3, with a tentative D call TRBD2 (6 bases). The V end lost 8 bases, the J end lost 3 bases, and 18 bases lay between the germline ends. Germline V gene data show CDR1 as SGHTA and CDR2 as FQGTGA. The CDR3 spans 15 residues. The CDR3 spells CASRGMAGPTDTQYF. The CDR3 DNA is TGTGCCAGCCGCGGGATGGCCGGACCAACAGATACGCAGTATTTT. Full variable domain (outside the CDR3, taken from reference TRBV7-3 and TRBJ2-3): GAGVSQTPSNKVTEKGKYVELRCDPISGHTALYWYRQSLGQGPEFLIYFQGTGAADDSGLPNDRFFAVRPEGSVSTLKIQRTERGDSAVYLCASRGMAGPTDTQYFGPGTRLTVL.

The V and J genes are TRBV2 and TRBJ2-5; no clear D. V was pared by 6 bases and J by 5 bases, with 19 bases between. Germline assignment: CDR1 SNHLY and CDR2 FYNNEI. The CDR3 extends over 15 amino acids. The CDR3 spells CASRARIDSLETQYF. The CDR3 DNA reads TGTGCCAGCAGGGCCAGAATTGATAGCCTGGAGACCCAGTACTTC.

This chain uses TRBV27 with TRBJ1-2; D remains unclear. V dropped 4 bases and J dropped 5 bases, with 11 bases sitting between them. The CDR3 sequence is 13 residues long. Germline V gene data show CDR1 as MNHEY and CDR2 as SMNVEV (reference sequence). The CDR3 here is CASSYTARYGYTF. CDR3 sequence (DNA): TGTGCCAGCAGTTATACAGCTCGTTATGGCTACACCTTC.

This rearrangement joins TRBV5-6 to TRBJ1-2, with 7 positions matching TRBD1. The CDR3 has 13 amino acids. The V segment lost 1 base and the J segment 7 bases; nucleotides outside the gene matches: 4. The germline gives CDR1 SGHDT, CDR2 YYEEEE. DNA for the CDR3: TGTGCCAGCAGCTTGACAGGGGAAAGTGGCTACACCTTC. This sequence encodes CASSLTGESGYTF.

The gene calls are TRBV30 and TRBJ2-7; D is undetermined. Looked up from germline, CDR1 is GTSNPN and CDR2 is SVGIG (reference sequence). The V end lost 2 bases, the J end lost 5 bases, and 7 bases lay between the germline ends. CDR3 length: 11 amino acids. CDR3 DNA sequence: TGTGCCTGGAGTTGGGGTAACGAGCAGTACTTC. This codes for CAWSWGNEQYF.